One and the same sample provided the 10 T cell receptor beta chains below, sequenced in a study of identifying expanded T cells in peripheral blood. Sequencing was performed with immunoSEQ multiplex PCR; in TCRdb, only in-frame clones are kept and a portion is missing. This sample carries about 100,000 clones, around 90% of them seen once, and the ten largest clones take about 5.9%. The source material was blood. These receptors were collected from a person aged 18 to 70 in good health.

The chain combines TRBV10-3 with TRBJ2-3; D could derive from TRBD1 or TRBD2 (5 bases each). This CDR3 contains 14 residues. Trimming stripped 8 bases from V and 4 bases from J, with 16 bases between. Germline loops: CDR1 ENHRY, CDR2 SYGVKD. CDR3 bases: TGTGCCATCTCTATGGGGGTGGGTGCAGATACGCAGTATTTT. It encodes CAISMGVGADTQYF.

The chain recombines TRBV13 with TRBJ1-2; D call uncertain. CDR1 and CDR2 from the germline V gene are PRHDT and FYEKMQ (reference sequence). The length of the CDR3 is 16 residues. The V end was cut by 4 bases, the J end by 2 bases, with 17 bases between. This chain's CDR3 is CASSSLNTDLNYGYTF. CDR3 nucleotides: TGTGCCAGCAGCTCCCTCAACACGGACTTGAACTATGGCTACACCTTC.

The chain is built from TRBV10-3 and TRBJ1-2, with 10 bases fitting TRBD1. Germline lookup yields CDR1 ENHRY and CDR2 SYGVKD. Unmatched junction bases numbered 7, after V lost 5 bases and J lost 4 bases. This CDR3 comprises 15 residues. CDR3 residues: CAISFGQGVFYGYTF. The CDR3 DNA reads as TGTGCCATCAGTTTTGGACAGGGGGTTTTCTATGGCTACACCTTC.

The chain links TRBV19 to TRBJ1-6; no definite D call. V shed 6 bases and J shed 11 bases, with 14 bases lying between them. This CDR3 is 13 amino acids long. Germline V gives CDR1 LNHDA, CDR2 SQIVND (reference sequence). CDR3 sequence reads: CASSARPGTPLHF. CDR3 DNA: TGTGCCAGTAGCGCACGACCGGGGACACCCCTCCACTTT.

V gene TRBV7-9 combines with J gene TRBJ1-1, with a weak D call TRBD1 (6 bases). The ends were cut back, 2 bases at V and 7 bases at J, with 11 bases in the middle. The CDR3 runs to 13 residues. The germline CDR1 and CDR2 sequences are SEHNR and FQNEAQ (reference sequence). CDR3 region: CASSLPGADEAFF. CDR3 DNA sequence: TGTGCCAGCAGCTTACCGGGGGCAGATGAAGCTTTCTTT.

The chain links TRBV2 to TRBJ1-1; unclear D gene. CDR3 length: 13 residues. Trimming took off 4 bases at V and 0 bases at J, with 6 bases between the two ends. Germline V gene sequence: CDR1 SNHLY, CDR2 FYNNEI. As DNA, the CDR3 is TGTGCCAGCAGTGTAGGAATGAACACTGAAGCTTTCTTT. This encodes CASSVGMNTEAFF. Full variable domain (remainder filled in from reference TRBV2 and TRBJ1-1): EPEVTQTPSHQVTQMGQEVILRCVPISNHLYFYWYRQILGQKVEFLVSFYNNEISEKSEIFDDQFSVERPDGSNFTLKIRSTKLEDSAMYFCASSVGMNTEAFFGQGTRLTVV.

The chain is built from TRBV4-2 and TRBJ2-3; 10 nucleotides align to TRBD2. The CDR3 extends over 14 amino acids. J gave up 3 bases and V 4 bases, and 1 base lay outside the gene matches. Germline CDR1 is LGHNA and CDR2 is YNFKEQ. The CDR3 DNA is TGTGCCAGCAGCCCTAGCGGGGGTACAGATACGCAGTATTTT. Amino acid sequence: CASSPSGGTDTQYF.

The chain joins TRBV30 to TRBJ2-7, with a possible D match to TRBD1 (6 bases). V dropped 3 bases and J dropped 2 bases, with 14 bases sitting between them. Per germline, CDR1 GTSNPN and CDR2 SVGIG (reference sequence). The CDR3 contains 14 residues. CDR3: CAWRSVGGPYEQYF. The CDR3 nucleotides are TGTGCCTGGAGATCAGTAGGGGGTCCCTACGAGCAGTACTTC.

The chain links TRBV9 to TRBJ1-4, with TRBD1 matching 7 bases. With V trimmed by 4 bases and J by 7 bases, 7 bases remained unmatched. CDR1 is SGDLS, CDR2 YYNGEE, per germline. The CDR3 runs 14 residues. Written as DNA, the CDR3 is TGTGCCAGCAGCTCGGGCGGGACAGCTGAAAAACTGTTTTTT. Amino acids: CASSSGGTAEKLFF.

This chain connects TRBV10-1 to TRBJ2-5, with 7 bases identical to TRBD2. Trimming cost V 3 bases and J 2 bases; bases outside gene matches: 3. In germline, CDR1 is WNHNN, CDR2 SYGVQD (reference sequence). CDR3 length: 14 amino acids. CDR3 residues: CASSDGAGQETQYF. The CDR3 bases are TGCGCCAGCAGTGATGGAGCGGGGCAAGAGACCCAGTACTTC.